The 17 T cell receptor beta chains in this list originate from one sample, sequenced in a study of siplizumab effects on memory and regulatory T cells. The assay was immunoSEQ multiplex PCR, and TCRdb's table has in-frame clones only and misses some. The sample shows about 110,000 clones, 90% to 95% of them seen only once. Sequencing used Tregs sorted from blood. The receptors come from a human donor in good health.

V usage is TRBV19 and J usage is TRBJ1-2, with D unresolved. CDR3 length equals 15 residues. The germline CDR1 and CDR2 sequences are LNHDA and SQIVND (reference sequence). Trimming removed 7 bases from V and 4 bases from J, with 19 bases in between. The CDR3 DNA reads TGTGCCAGTACCCCACAGCTAACCCAGATCTATGGCTACACCTTC. Protein sequence: CASTPQLTQIYGYTF. The full variable domain, with the rest looked up from reference TRBV19 and TRBJ1-2, is DGGITQSPKYLFRKEGQNVTLSCEQNLNHDAMYWYRQDPGQGLRLIYYSQIVNDFQKGDIAEGYSVSREKKESFPLTVTSAQKNPTAFYLCASTPQLTQIYGYTFGSGTRLTVV.

The chain recombines TRBV14 with TRBJ1-2; no clear D. CDR1 and CDR2 (germline): SGHDN, FVKESK. The V gene lost 4 bases and the J gene lost 3 bases, with 15 bases spanning the gap. The CDR3 length is 15 residues. The CDR3 nucleotides read TGTGCCAGCAGCCGTGGCGTGGGCACGGACTATGGCTACACCTTC. It encodes CASSRGVGTDYGYTF.

This clone was observed once. This chain links TRBV7-9 with TRBJ2-5, with a tentative D call TRBD2 (6 bases). Judging by the DNA end, TRBJ2-7 fits better; the J call may be wrong. Germline V gives CDR1 SEHNR, CDR2 FQNEAQ (reference sequence). CDR3 length equals 14 residues. The CDR3 DNA reads TGTGCCAGCAGCTTCCGACTAGGGGATTACGAGCAGTACTTC. It specifies CASSFRLGDYEQYF.

The chain is built from TRBV5-1 and TRBJ1-1; 8 bases are shared with TRBD1. Germline-derived CDR1 and CDR2 are SGHRS and YFSETQ. V gave up 2 bases and J gave up 7 bases; unmatched junction bases: 7. The CDR3 consists of 14 residues. The CDR3 sequence: CASSFTGGKSEAFF. Written as DNA, the CDR3 is TGCGCCAGCAGCTTTACAGGGGGGAAGAGTGAAGCTTTCTTT.

The CDR3 nucleotides read TGTGCCAGCAGCCCGGGGGTAGGGGCCAACGTCCTGACTTTC. Protein: CASSPGVGANVLTF. J is TRBJ2-6 and V is TRBV9; possibly TRBD2 for D (6 bases). The germline CDR1 and CDR2 sequences are SGDLS and YYNGEE. This CDR3 comprises 14 residues. V lost 4 bases, J lost 4 bases, and 9 bases lay in between.

This chain uses TRBV6-5 with TRBJ2-7, with D possibly being TRBD1 (5 bases). V lost 0 bases and J lost 3, with 12 bases in between. Germline V gives CDR1 MNHEY, CDR2 SVGAGI. The CDR3 is made up of 15 amino acids. The CDR3 loop is CASSYSSRADYEQYF. DNA of the CDR3: TGTGCCAGCAGTTACTCCTCCAGGGCCGACTACGAGCAGTACTTC.

This sequence joins TRBV15 and TRBJ2-7; D is uncertain. Germline CDR1 is LNHNV and CDR2 is YYDKDF (reference sequence). The CDR3 loop spans 10 amino acids. Trimming removed 8 bases at V and 6 bases at J, with 8 bases between. CDR3 DNA: TGTGCCACCGGCCCTAGCGAGCAGTACTTC. This sequence encodes CATGPSEQYF.

This chain joins TRBV5-1 and TRBJ2-3; possibly TRBD2 for D (6 bases). Germline V gene data show CDR1 as SGHRS and CDR2 as YFSETQ. Trimming removed 1 base from V and 3 bases from J, with 15 bases in between. The CDR3 consists of 16 residues. CDR3 sequence reads: CASSLIVRAGTDTQYF. In DNA, the CDR3 is TGCGCCAGCAGCTTGATCGTGAGGGCGGGGACAGATACGCAGTATTTT.

V and J are TRBV6-5 and TRBJ2-7, with D unclear. Germline V gene sequence: CDR1 MNHEY, CDR2 SVGAGI. The ends were cut back, 1 base at V and 2 bases at J, with 12 bases in the middle. CDR3 size: 15 residues. CDR3 loop: CASSYLQRTTYEQYF. CDR3 sequence (DNA): TGTGCCAGCAGTTACTTGCAGCGCACGACCTACGAGCAGTACTTC.

The rearrangement links TRBV6-6 to TRBJ2-5; 10 bases match TRBD2. The J call is in doubt because the DNA end fits TRBJ2-7 better. The CDR3 totals 14 residues. Germline V gene lookup returns CDR1 MNHNY and CDR2 SVGAGI (reference sequence). The CDR3, as DNA: TGTGCCAGCAGCGCGACTAGCGGGCTTGGCGAGCAGTACTTC. This gives the protein CASSATSGLGEQYF.

The rearrangement uses TRBV5-4 and TRBJ2-5, with TRBD1 matching over 8 bases. CDR3 length: 14 residues. Germline V CDR1 and CDR2: SGHNT, YYREEE (reference sequence). Trimming at V came to 4 bases and at J to 2 bases, leaving 4 bases not matched to a gene. The CDR3 here is CASSGTGIQETQYF. In DNA form, the CDR3 reads TGTGCCAGCAGCGGGACAGGAATTCAAGAGACCCAGTACTTC. The complete variable domain, with remaining parts taken from reference TRBV5-4 and TRBJ2-5, reads ETGVTQSPTHLIKTRGQQVTLRCSSQSGHNTVSWYQQALGQGPQFIFQYYREEENGRGNFPPRFSGLQFPNYSSELNVNALELDDSALYLCASSGTGIQETQYFGPGTRLLVL.

The chain combines TRBV18 with TRBJ2-6; D unresolved. The V and J ends lost 1 base and 1 base respectively, with 11 bases between them. The V gene's germline CDR1 is KGHSH and CDR2 LQKENI. The length of the CDR3 is 17 residues. In DNA form, the CDR3 reads TGTGCCAGCTCACCACGTCACAGCATTTCTGGGGCCAACGTCCTGACTTTC. Its protein product is CASSPRHSISGANVLTF.

This rearrangement joins TRBV27 to TRBJ2-1, with D unresolved. Germline V gene lookup returns CDR1 MNHEY and CDR2 SMNVEV (reference sequence). The CDR3 has 10 residues. V lost 4 bases and J lost 12, with 7 bases in between. CDR3: CASSYPGQFF. As DNA, the CDR3 is TGTGCCAGCAGTTACCCCGGGCAGTTCTTC.

The chain employs TRBV19 and TRBJ1-1, with D possibly TRBD1 on 5 matching bases. CDR3 size: 16 residues. Trimming took off 5 bases at V and 3 bases at J, with 19 bases between the two ends. Germline CDR1 is LNHDA and CDR2 is SQIVND (reference sequence). The CDR3 DNA sequence: TGTGCCAGTAGTCCACGAGGGGTACCCCGGGACACTGAAGCTTTCTTT. It specifies CASSPRGVPRDTEAFF.

As to this clone: The junction differs from germline at one of its ends, possibly a read error. V and J are TRBV7-7 and TRBJ2-1, with D hard to call. Germline CDR1 is SSHAT and CDR2 is FNYEAQ (reference sequence). CDR3 length: 13 amino acids. CDR3 region: CASSLARYNEQFF. The CDR3 DNA sequence: TGTGCTAGCAGCTTAGCCAGATACAATGAGCAGTTCTTC.

V gene TRBV5-1 combines with J gene TRBJ2-6; D gene uncertain. Germline loops: CDR1 SGHRS, CDR2 YFSETQ. CDR3 length: 15 amino acids. V was shortened by 0 bases and J by 0 bases, with 4 bases between the two germline ends. The CDR3 bases are TGCGCCAGCAGCTTGGCGTTCTCTGGGGCCAACGTCCTGACTTTC. Amino acid sequence: CASSLAFSGANVLTF.

On this clone itself: At the DNA level, this CDR3 is encoded by other sequences in the same sample as well. The rearrangement joins TRBV27 to TRBJ1-2; no clear D. Trimming shortened V by 0 bases and J by 4 bases, and 6 bases separated the two germline ends. Per the germline V gene, CDR1 is MNHEY and CDR2 is SMNVEV (reference sequence). There are 13 residues in the CDR3. The CDR3 DNA is TGTGCCAGCAGTTTATCCGGCCCCTATGGCTACACCTTC. This translates into CASSLSGPYGYTF.